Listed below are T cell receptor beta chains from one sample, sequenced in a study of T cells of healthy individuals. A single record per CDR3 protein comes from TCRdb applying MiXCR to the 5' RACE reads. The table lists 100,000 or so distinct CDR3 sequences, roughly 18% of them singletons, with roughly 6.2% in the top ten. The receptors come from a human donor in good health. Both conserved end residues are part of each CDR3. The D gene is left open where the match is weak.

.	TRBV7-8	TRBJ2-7	CASSLVSGPTYEQYF
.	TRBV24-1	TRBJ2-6	CATSASGANVLTF
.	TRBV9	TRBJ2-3	CASSVEGTGSTSTDTQYF
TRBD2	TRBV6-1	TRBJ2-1	CASSGFALAGNEQFF
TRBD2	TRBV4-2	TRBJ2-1	CASSQVTSGSIFYNEQFF
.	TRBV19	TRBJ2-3	CASSPNRDADTQYF
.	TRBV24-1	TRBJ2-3	CATSDGDSTDTQYF
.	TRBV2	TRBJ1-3	CASVPGNTIYF
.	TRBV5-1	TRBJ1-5	CASSSAPDDQPQHF
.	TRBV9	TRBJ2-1	CASSVDGTREQFF
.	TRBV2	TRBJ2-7	CASSEGFRSYEQYF
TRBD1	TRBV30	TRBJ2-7	CAWSEGQEFYEKYF
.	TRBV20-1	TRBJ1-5	CSARDPKSNQPQHF
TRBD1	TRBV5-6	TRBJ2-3	CASSARQGTQYF
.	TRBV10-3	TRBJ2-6	CAITGQGSGSGANVLTF